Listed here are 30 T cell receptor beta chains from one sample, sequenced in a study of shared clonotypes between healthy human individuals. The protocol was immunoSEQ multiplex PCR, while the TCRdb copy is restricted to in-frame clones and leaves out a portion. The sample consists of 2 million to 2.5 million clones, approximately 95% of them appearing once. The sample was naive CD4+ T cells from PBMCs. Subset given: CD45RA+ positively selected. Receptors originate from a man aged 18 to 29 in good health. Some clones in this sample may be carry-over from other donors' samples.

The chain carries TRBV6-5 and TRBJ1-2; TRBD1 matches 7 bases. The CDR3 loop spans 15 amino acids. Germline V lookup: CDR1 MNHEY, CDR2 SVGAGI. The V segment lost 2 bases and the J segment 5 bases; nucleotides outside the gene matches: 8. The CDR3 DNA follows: TGTGCCAGCAGTTACAGGCACAGGGGTGGGTATGGCTACACCTTC. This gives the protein CASSYRHRGGYGYTF.

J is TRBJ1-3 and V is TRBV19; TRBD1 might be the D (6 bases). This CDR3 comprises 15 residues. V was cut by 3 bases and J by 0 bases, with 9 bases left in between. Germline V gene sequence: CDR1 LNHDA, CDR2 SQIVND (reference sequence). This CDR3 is CASSITGNSGNTIYF. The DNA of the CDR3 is TGTGCCAGTAGTATTACAGGGAACTCTGGAAACACCATATATTTT.

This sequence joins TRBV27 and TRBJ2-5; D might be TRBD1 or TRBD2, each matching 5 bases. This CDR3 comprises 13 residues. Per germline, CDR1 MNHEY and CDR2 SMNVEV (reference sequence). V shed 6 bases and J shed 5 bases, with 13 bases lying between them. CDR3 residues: CASRGRRGETQYF. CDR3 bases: TGTGCCAGCAGGGGGAGAAGGGGTGAGACCCAGTACTTC.

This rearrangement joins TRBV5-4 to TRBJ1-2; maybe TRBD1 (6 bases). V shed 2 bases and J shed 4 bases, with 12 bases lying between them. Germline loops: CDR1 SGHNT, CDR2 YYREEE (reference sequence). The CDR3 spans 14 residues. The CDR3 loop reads CASSFPQGGYGYTF. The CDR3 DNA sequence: TGTGCCAGCAGCTTCCCACAGGGAGGCTATGGCTACACCTTC.

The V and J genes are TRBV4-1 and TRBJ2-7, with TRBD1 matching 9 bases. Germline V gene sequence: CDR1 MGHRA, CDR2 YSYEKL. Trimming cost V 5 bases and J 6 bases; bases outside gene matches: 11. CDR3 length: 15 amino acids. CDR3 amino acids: CASSSRDRDFAEQYF. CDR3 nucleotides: TGCGCCAGCAGCAGCCGGGACAGGGATTTTGCCGAGCAGTACTTC.

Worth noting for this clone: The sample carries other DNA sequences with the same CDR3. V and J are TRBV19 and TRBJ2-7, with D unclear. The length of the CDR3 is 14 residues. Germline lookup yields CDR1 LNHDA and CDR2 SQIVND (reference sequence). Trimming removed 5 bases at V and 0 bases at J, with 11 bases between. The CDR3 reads CASSRDLSSYEQYF. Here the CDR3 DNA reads TGTGCCAGTAGTCGCGACCTGAGCTCCTACGAGCAGTACTTC.

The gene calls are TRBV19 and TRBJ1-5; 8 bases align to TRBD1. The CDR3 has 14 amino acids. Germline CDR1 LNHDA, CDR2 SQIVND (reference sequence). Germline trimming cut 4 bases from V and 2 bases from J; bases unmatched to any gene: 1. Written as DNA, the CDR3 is TGTGCCAGTAGTAGGGGACAGGGCAATCAGCCCCAGCATTTT. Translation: CASSRGQGNQPQHF.

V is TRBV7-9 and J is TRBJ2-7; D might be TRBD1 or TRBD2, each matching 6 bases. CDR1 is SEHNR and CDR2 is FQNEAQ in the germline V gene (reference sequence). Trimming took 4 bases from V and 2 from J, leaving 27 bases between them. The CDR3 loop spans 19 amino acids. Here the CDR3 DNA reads TGTGCCAGCAGCTCGCTGGGGGGCTCCAGCGGCGGAGGGCCCTACGAGCAGTACTTC. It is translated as CASSSLGGSSGGGPYEQYF.

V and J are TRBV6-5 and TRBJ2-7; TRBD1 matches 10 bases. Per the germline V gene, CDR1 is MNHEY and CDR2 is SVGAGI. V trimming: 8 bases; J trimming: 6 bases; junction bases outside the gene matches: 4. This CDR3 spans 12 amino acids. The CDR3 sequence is CASWDRGGEQYF. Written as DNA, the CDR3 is TGTGCCAGCTGGGACAGGGGAGGCGAGCAGTACTTC.

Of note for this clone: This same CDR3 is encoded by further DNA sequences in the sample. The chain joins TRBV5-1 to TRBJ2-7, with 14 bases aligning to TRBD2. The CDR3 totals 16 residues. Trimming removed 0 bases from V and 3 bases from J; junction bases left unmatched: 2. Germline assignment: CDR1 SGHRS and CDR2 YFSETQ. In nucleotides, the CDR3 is TGCGCCAGCAGCTTGGTTGGGACTAGCGGGAGCTACGAGCAGTACTTC. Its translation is CASSLVGTSGSYEQYF.

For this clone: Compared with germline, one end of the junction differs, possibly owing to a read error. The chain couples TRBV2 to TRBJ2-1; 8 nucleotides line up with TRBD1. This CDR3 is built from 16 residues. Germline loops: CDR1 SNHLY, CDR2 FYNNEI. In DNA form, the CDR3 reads TGTGCCAGCAGTCCTAGGGACAGGCGGTCCTCCAATGAGCAGTTCTTC. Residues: CASSPRDRRSSNEQFF.

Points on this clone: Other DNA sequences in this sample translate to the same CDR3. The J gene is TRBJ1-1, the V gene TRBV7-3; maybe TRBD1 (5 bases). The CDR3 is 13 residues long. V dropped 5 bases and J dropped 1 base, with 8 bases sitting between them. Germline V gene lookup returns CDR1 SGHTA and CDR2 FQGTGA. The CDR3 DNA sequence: TGTGCCAGCAGCCGTACAGGGAACACTGAAGCTTTCTTT. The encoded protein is CASSRTGNTEAFF. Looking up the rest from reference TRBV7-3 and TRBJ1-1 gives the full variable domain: GAGVSQTPSNKVTEKGKYVELRCDPISGHTALYWYRQSLGQGPEFLIYFQGTGAADDSGLPNDRFFAVRPEGSVSTLKIQRTERGDSAVYLCASSRTGNTEAFFGQGTRLTVV.

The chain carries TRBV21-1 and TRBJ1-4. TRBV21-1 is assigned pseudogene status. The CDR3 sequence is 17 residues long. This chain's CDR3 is CASSKQRATLTNEKLFF. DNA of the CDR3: TGTGCCAGCAGCAAACAGAGGGCTACTTTAACTAATGAAAAACTGTTTTTT.

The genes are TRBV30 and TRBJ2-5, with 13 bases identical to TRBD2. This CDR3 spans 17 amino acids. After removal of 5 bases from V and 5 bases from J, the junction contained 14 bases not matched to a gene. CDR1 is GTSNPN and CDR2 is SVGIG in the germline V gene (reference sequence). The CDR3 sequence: CAWEDLRTSGSLETQYF. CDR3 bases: TGTGCCTGGGAGGACCTCCGGACTAGCGGGAGCTTGGAGACCCAGTACTTC.

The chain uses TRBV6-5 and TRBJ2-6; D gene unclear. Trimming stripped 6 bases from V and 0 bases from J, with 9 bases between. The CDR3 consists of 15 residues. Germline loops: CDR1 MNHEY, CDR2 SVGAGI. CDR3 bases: TGTGCCAGCAGCCGTGGGCTCTCTGGGGCCAACGTCCTGACTTTC. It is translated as CASSRGLSGANVLTF.

The CDR3 DNA sequence: TGTGCCAGCAGCCTTCTGGGACAGGGGGTTTTGGACTATGGCTACACCTTC. Translation gives CASSLLGQGVLDYGYTF. The rearrangement links TRBV14 to TRBJ1-2; 11 bases are shared with TRBD1. CDR1 and CDR2 from the germline V gene are SGHDN and FVKESK. Germline trimming cut 4 bases from V and 3 bases from J; bases unmatched to any gene: 10. The CDR3 extends over 17 amino acids.

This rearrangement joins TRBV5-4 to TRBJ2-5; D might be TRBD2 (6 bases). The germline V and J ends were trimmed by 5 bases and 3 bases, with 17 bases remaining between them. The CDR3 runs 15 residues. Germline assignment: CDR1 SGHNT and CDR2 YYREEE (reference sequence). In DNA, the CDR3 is TGTGCCAGCAGTTCCGGGGCTTCGGGGGAAGAGACCCAGTACTTC. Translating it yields CASSSGASGEETQYF.

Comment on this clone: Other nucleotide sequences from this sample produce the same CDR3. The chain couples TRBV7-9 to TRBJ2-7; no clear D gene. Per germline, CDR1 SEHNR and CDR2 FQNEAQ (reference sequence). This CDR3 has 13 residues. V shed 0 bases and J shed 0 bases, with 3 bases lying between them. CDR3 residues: CASSLAGSYEQYF. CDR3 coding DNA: TGTGCCAGCAGCTTAGCGGGCTCCTACGAGCAGTACTTC. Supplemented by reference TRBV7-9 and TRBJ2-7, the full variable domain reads DTGVSQNPRHKITKRGQNVTFRCDPISEHNRLYWYRQTLGQGPEFLTYFQNEAQLEKSRLLSDRFSAERPKGSFSTLEIQRTEQGDSAMYLCASSLAGSYEQYFGPGTRLTVT.

CDR3 DNA: TGTGCCTGGGTTCATTCGGGTGCAGCCAAAAACATTCAGTACTTC. Translating it yields CAWVHSGAAKNIQYF. This chain connects TRBV30 to TRBJ2-4; no reliable D call. This CDR3 is built from 15 residues. Trimming cost V 5 bases and J 0 bases, with 14 bases left between them. Germline loops: CDR1 GTSNPN, CDR2 SVGIG (reference sequence).

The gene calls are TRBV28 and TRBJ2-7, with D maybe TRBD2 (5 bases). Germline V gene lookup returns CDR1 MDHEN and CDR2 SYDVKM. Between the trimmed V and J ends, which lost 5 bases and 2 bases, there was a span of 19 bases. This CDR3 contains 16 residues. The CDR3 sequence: CASSPLGRVPPYEQYF. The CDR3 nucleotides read TGTGCCAGCAGTCCCCTCGGGCGGGTTCCCCCCTACGAGCAGTACTTC.

This chain's CDR3 is CASSVGGPDTQYF. The CDR3 DNA follows: TGTGCCAGCAGTGTGGGGGGCCCAGATACGCAGTATTTT. The chain links TRBV2 to TRBJ2-3, with D perhaps assigned TRBD1 or TRBD2 (6 bases each). The CDR3 is made up of 13 amino acids. Germline values: CDR1 SNHLY, CDR2 FYNNEI. The V end lost 4 bases, the J end lost 4 bases, and 9 bases lay between the germline ends.

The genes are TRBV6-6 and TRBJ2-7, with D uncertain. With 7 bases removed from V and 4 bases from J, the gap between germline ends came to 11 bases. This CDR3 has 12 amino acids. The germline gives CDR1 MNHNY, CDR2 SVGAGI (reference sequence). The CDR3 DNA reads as TGTGCCAGCACCGGTCCTCGATACGAGCAGTACTTC. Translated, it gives CASTGPRYEQYF.

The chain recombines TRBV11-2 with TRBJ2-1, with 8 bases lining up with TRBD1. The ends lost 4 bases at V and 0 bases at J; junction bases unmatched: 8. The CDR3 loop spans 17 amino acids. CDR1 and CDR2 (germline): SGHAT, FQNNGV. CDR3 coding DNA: TGTGCCAGCAGCTCAGACAGGGGCGGGTACTCCTACAATGAGCAGTTCTTC. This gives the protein CASSSDRGGYSYNEQFF.

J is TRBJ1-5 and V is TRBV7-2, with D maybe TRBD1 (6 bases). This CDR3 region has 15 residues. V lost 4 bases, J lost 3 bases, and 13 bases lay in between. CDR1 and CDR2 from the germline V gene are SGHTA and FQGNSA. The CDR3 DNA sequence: TGTGCCAGCAGCTATAAGACAGGTCCCAATCAGCCCCAGCATTTT. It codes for CASSYKTGPNQPQHF.

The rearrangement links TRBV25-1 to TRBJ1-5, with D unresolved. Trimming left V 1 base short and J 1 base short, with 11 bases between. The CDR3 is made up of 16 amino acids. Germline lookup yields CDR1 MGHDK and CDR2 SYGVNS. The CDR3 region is CASSESGKGSNQPQHF. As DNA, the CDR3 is TGTGCCAGCAGTGAATCCGGCAAAGGGAGCAATCAGCCCCAGCATTTT.

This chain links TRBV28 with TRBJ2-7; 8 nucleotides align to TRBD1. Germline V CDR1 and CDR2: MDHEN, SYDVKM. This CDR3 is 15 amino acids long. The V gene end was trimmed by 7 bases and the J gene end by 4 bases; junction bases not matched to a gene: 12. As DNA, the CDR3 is TGTGCCAGCACTCCCTATCGGACAGGGACGTACGAGCAGTACTTC. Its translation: CASTPYRTGTYEQYF.

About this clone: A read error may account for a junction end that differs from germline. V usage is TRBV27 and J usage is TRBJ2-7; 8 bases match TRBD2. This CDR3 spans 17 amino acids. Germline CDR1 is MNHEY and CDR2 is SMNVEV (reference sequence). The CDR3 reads CASSYRRPGLGLGPRRF. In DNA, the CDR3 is TGTGCCAGCAGTTACCGGCGGCCGGGACTAGGTCTGGGCCCCAGGAGGTTC.

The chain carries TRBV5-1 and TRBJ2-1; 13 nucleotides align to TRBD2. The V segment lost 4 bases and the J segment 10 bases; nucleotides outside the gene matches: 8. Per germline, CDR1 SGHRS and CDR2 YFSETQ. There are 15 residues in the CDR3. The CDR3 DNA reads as TGCGCCAGCAGCGACCGGACTAGCGGGGGAAAAGAGCAGTTCTTC. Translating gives CASSDRTSGGKEQFF.

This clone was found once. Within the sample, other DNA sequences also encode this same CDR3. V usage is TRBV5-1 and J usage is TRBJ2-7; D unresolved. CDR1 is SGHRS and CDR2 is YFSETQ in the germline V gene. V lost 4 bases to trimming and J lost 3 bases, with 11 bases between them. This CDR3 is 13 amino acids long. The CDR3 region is CASSLGLVYEQYF. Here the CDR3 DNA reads TGCGCCAGCAGCCTTGGTCTCGTCTACGAGCAGTACTTC.

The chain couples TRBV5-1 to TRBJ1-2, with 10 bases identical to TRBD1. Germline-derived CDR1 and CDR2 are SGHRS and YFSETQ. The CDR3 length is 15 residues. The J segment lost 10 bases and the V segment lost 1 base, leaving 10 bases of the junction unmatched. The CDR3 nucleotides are TGCGCCAGCAGCTTGACCTCGGGACAGGGGTCGACCTACACCTTC. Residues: CASSLTSGQGSTYTF.